A single sample gave rise to the 27 T cell receptor beta chains below, sequenced in a study of CD8 T cells in ankylosing spondylitis (dated by TCRdb to 2016 to 2017). For these receptors, no antigen is known. What the study reported, not specific to this receptor: Blood from ankylosing spondylitis patients appeared to be characterized by a TCR beta motif composed of under 10 highly homologous amino acid variants.

Libraries came from 5' RACE. TCRdb lists the instrument as Illumina HiSeq 2500. TCRdb reprocessing: public reads trimmed at Q25 with fastp, clones called with MiXCR, in-frame beta chains kept. For every CDR3 protein sequence, its rows merge into one entry that carries the most common genes and DNA. Within this sample are under 950,000 distinct CDR3 sequences, with around 20% of them counted one time only. The top ten clones comprise approximately 18% of the sample. Sequencing was performed on blood, either unsorted or a sorted T cell fraction (not recorded which). Receptors were obtained from a male donor with ankylosing spondylitis.

The chain joins TRBV18 to TRBJ2-7; D is unclear. V lost 4 bases and J lost 7, with 17 bases in between. Germline values: CDR1 KGHSH, CDR2 LQKENI. The CDR3 is 14 amino acids. The CDR3 protein is CASSQYPWDGEQYF. CDR3 in DNA: TGTGCCAGCTCACAATACCCCTGGGATGGTGAGCAGTACTTC.

This clonotype was counted between two and nine times. The chain combines TRBV7-9 with TRBJ2-1; TRBD1 matches 11 bases. Germline CDR1 is SEHNR and CDR2 is FQNEAQ (reference sequence). There are 17 residues in the CDR3. V shed 4 bases, J shed 7 bases, and the junction held 12 bases outside the gene matches. CDR3 in amino acids: CASSSGQGDSVGNEQFF. In DNA form, the CDR3 reads TGTGCCAGCAGCTCGGGACAGGGGGATTCGGTAGGGAATGAGCAGTTCTTC.

This chain uses TRBV10-2 with TRBJ1-5; 7 bases are shared with TRBD1. This CDR3 has 14 amino acids. The junction had 11 bases not matched to a gene; V was cut back by 8 bases and J by 7 bases. The V gene's germline CDR1 is WSHSY and CDR2 SAAADI. For the CDR3, the DNA is TGCGCCAGCGGAGAGGGACAGAGGCAACAGCCCCAGCATTTT. Residues: CASGEGQRQQPQHF.

The V and J genes are TRBV6-5 and TRBJ2-7; 11 bases map to TRBD2. J gave up 0 bases and V 2 bases, and 3 bases lay outside the gene matches. There are 16 residues in the CDR3. Germline V CDR1 and CDR2: MNHEY, SVGAGI. The CDR3 DNA reads TGTGCCAGCAGTTACCAAGGGACTAGCGGCTCCTACGAGCAGTACTTC. This gives the protein CASSYQGTSGSYEQYF.

In DNA, the CDR3 is TGTGCCAGCAGTCCTTGGACTAGCCCCCCTAATGAGCAGTTCTTC. The encoded protein is CASSPWTSPPNEQFF. The rearrangement uses TRBV12-3 or TRBV12-4 and TRBJ2-1; 8 bases are shared with TRBD2. The V gene end was trimmed by 5 bases and the J gene end by 7 bases; junction bases not matched to a gene: 10. There are 15 residues in the CDR3.

The rearrangement uses TRBV7-9 and TRBJ1-2; 12 bases align to TRBD1. CDR1 and CDR2 from the germline V gene are SEHNR and FQNEAQ (reference sequence). Unmatched junction bases numbered 12, after V lost 1 base and J lost 9 bases. This CDR3 is built from 17 residues. The CDR3 here is CASSLVGTGGLSGSYTF. The CDR3 DNA follows: TGTGCCAGCAGCTTAGTTGGGACAGGGGGCTTATCGGGGAGCTACACCTTC.

This chain uses TRBV19 with TRBJ2-2; 8 bases match TRBD1. This CDR3 has 15 residues. V lost 5 bases and J lost 4; bases outside the gene matches: 6. Germline V gene sequence: CDR1 LNHDA, CDR2 SQIVND (reference sequence). Here the CDR3 reads CASSPGQDPTGELFF. The CDR3 nucleotides are TGTGCCAGTAGTCCGGGACAGGACCCCACCGGGGAGCTGTTTTTT. Filled out from reference TRBV19 and TRBJ2-2, the complete variable domain reads DGGITQSPKYLFRKEGQNVTLSCEQNLNHDAMYWYRQDPGQGLRLIYYSQIVNDFQKGDIAEGYSVSREKKESFPLTVTSAQKNPTAFYLCASSPGQDPTGELFFGEGSRLTVL.

V is TRBV9 and J is TRBJ2-5; 9 nucleotides line up with TRBD1. Germline CDR1 and CDR2: SGDLS and YYNGEE. The CDR3 is 15 amino acids. J gave up 4 bases and V 4 bases, and 8 bases lay outside the gene matches. In nucleotides, the CDR3 is TGTGCCAGCAGCACGAACAGGGGGCGCGGAGAGACCCAGTACTTC. It translates to CASSTNRGRGETQYF.

This clonotype has a handful of counts. The chain couples TRBV3-1 to TRBJ2-3, with 11 positions matching TRBD1. CDR3 size: 16 residues. The V gene end was trimmed by 4 bases and the J gene end by 3 bases; junction bases not matched to a gene: 6. CDR1 and CDR2 (germline): LGHDT, YNNKEL (reference sequence). DNA for the CDR3: TGTGCCAGCAGCCGCCGGACAGGGGGCACGACAGATACGCAGTATTTT. It codes for CASSRRTGGTTDTQYF.

There are a few counts of this clonotype. This chain connects TRBV12-3 or TRBV12-4 to TRBJ1-5; TRBD1 agrees at 10 bases. CDR3 size: 15 residues. V gave up 1 base and J gave up 7 bases; unmatched junction bases: 4. The CDR3 loop is CASSLGTGGYQPQHF. The CDR3 region has the DNA TGTGCCAGCAGTTTAGGGACAGGGGGGTACCAGCCCCAGCATTTT.

This clonotype has more than one count but fewer than ten. This sequence joins TRBV12-3 or TRBV12-4 and TRBJ2-3; no firm D call. This CDR3 has 13 amino acids. V was trimmed by 6 bases and J by 3 bases, leaving 10 bases between them. CDR3 loop: CASRPTGTDTQYF. The CDR3 coding sequence is TGTGCCAGCAGGCCCACTGGGACAGATACGCAGTATTTT.

V usage is TRBV19 and J usage is TRBJ2-5; unclear D gene. This CDR3 spans 14 amino acids. V was cut by 9 bases and J by 7 bases, with 21 bases left in between. Germline values: CDR1 LNHDA, CDR2 SQIVND (reference sequence). CDR3 bases: TGTGCCAGCCGAGTAGGTCCGACAACAGCGACCCAGTACTTC. Protein: CASRVGPTTATQYF. The variable domain in full, with the rest retrieved from reference TRBV19 and TRBJ2-5, is DGGITQSPKYLFRKEGQNVTLSCEQNLNHDAMYWYRQDPGQGLRLIYYSQIVNDFQKGDIAEGYSVSREKKESFPLTVTSAQKNPTAFYLCASRVGPTTATQYFGPGTRLLVL.

The gene calls are TRBV20-1 and TRBJ2-2, with no clear D. Between the trimmed V and J ends, which lost 4 bases and 1 base, there was a span of 13 bases. Germline V gene sequence: CDR1 DFQATT, CDR2 SNEGSKA (reference sequence). CDR3 length: 15 residues. CDR3 DNA sequence: TGCAGTGCTACCAGCCCGGCGAAGAACACCGGGGAGCTGTTTTTT. It yields the protein CSATSPAKNTGELFF.

The V and J genes are TRBV9 and TRBJ1-2; TRBD1 matches 9 bases. CDR3 length equals 15 residues. Trimming cost V 2 bases and J 5 bases; bases outside gene matches: 7. Germline-derived CDR1 and CDR2 are SGDLS and YYNGEE. The CDR3 nucleotides read TGTGCCAGCAGCGTCGGACAGGGGTCCCCATATGGCTACACCTTC. It encodes CASSVGQGSPYGYTF.

The CDR3 spells CASVQNNEQFF. The DNA for the CDR3 is TGCGCCAGCGTGCAGAACAATGAGCAGTTCTTC. V and J are TRBV5-1 and TRBJ2-1; D ambiguous. V gave up 7 bases and J gave up 5 bases, with 7 bases separating them. Germline CDR1 SGHRS, CDR2 YFSETQ. The CDR3 extends over 11 amino acids.

This clonotype came up a few times. V is TRBV28 and J is TRBJ2-7, with D tentatively TRBD1 (6 bases). The CDR3 runs 14 residues. V was pared by 5 bases and J by 2 bases, with 13 bases between. Germline CDR1 reads MDHEN; CDR2 reads SYDVKM. CDR3 residues: CASSRPRDTYEQYF. The DNA for the CDR3 is TGTGCCAGCAGTCGTCCCCGGGACACCTACGAGCAGTACTTC.

V and J are TRBV20-1 and TRBJ2-7, with 11 bases lining up with TRBD2. Trimming removed 0 bases from V and 3 bases from J; junction bases left unmatched: 1. The CDR3 runs to 14 residues. Germline V gene data show CDR1 as DFQATT and CDR2 as SNEGSKA (reference sequence). DNA of the CDR3: TGCAGTGCTAGAGATGGGACTAGCGGCTACGAGCAGTACTTC. Translated, it gives CSARDGTSGYEQYF.

There are many counts of this clonotype. The chain employs TRBV29-1 and TRBJ2-2, with 7 bases matching TRBD2. From germline, CDR1 is SQVTM and CDR2 ANQGSEA. CDR3 length: 15 amino acids. The V and J ends lost 5 bases and 4 bases, in that order; junction bases with no gene match: 10. In DNA form, the CDR3 reads TGCAGCGTTCGGACTAGAGGGGCGAGCACCGGGGAGCTGTTTTTT. This gives the protein CSVRTRGASTGELFF.

This clonotype was observed a handful of times. The rearrangement links TRBV5-6 to TRBJ2-7; 8 bases agree with TRBD1. Germline CDR1 reads SGHDT; CDR2 reads YYEEEE. Trimming removed 0 bases from V and 7 bases from J; junction bases left unmatched: 3. CDR3 length: 13 residues. CDR3 loop: CASSLGTGWEQYF. The CDR3 DNA reads as TGTGCCAGCAGCTTGGGGACAGGGTGGGAGCAGTACTTC.

The chain combines TRBV4-1 with TRBJ1-1; possibly TRBD1 for D (5 bases). The CDR3 spans 14 residues. Germline V CDR1 and CDR2: MGHRA, YSYEKL. Trimming removed 0 bases from V and 3 bases from J, with 8 bases in between. The CDR3 region is CASSQDGGHTEAFF. In DNA form, the CDR3 reads TGCGCCAGCAGCCAAGATGGGGGTCACACTGAAGCTTTCTTT.

V gene TRBV6-2 or TRBV6-3 combines with J gene TRBJ2-7; TRBD1 matches 9 bases. Germline V gene data show CDR1 as MNHEY and CDR2 as SVGEGT. The CDR3 length is 16 residues. With 6 bases clipped from V and 4 bases from J, the junction kept 13 bases outside the gene matches. DNA for the CDR3: TGTGCCAGCAGCGTCTGGGGTGGACAGGGGTATTACGAGCAGTACTTC. Amino acids: CASSVWGGQGYYEQYF.

The chain combines TRBV20-1 with TRBJ1-2; D is ambiguous. With 6 bases removed from V and 5 bases from J, the gap between germline ends came to 16 bases. The CDR3 length is 13 residues. CDR1 is DFQATT and CDR2 is SNEGSKA in the germline V gene (reference sequence). This CDR3 reads CSARPASRYGYTF. For the CDR3, the DNA is TGCAGTGCAAGGCCGGCCAGTCGGTATGGCTACACCTTC.

This clonotype was seen only a few times. This chain uses TRBV20-1 with TRBJ2-7, with 8 bases aligning to TRBD2. Germline V gene data show CDR1 as DFQATT and CDR2 as SNEGSKA (reference sequence). J was trimmed by 5 bases and V by 0 bases; bases with no gene match: 9. The CDR3 loop spans 15 amino acids. As DNA, the CDR3 is TGCAGTGCTAGAGATCCCAGCGGGAGAAACCACGAGCAGTACTTC. Translating it yields CSARDPSGRNHEQYF.

This clonotype was seen a few times. The chain recombines TRBV12-3 or TRBV12-4 with TRBJ1-1; 8 nucleotides align to TRBD1. The CDR3 consists of 13 residues. The J segment lost 4 bases and the V segment lost 6 bases, leaving 4 bases of the junction unmatched. In nucleotides, the CDR3 is TGTGCCAGCAGGCACAGGGGGGGCACTGAAGCTTTCTTT. This gives the protein CASRHRGGTEAFF.

This clonotype has only a few counts. The rearrangement joins TRBV11-2 to TRBJ2-1, with D unresolved. Germline loops: CDR1 SGHAT, CDR2 FQNNGV. V was cut by 5 bases and J by 0 bases, with 11 bases left in between. This CDR3 comprises 15 residues. The CDR3 protein is CASSQILSSYNEQFF. The CDR3 DNA follows: TGTGCCAGCAGCCAAATCCTCAGCTCCTACAATGAGCAGTTCTTC.

Only a few counts were recorded for this clonotype. The V call is TRBV12-3 or TRBV12-4, the J call TRBJ2-3; TRBD2 agrees at 11 bases. This CDR3 contains 15 residues. Trimming took 5 bases from V and 3 from J; bases not matched to a gene: 4. The CDR3 here is CASSTSGGLTDTQYF. The CDR3 nucleotides are TGTGCCAGCAGTACTAGCGGGGGATTGACAGATACGCAGTATTTT.

In its sample, this clonotype was seen many times. This CDR3 fails to terminate in the conserved phenylalanine or tryptophan, so it likely reflects a read error. Because the CDR3's place on the DNA is in doubt, the DNA is left out and the CDR3 is given as listed by TCRdb. The genes are TRBV2 and TRBJ2-7; TRBD1, the D gene given by the table, was not confirmed from the DNA. CDR1 and CDR2 from the germline V gene are SNHLY and FYNNEI. From its first to its last residue, the CDR3 has 9 amino acids. CDR3: CASSEEGQL.